The subject of this entry is one T cell receptor beta chain. Its antigen remains unidentified. Looked up from germline, CDR1 is MDHEN and CDR2 is SYDVKM. The CDR3 length is 19 residues. The V end lost 4 bases, the J end lost 5 bases, and 30 bases lay between the germline ends. Within the library, unique molecular identifiers were attached to each individual cDNA molecule. TCRdb reprocessed the 5' RACE reads via MiXCR and lists one record per CDR3 protein. The top ten clones hold about 6.8% of a sample with over 70,000 distinct CDR3 sequences, around 15% of them seen once. The sample is drawn from a study of human T cells and chemical hapten exposure. Whole blood that had not been fractionated was the source of extracted total RNA. Points from the study as a whole: Those TCRs sitting above 1 in 1000 frequency stayed the same with DPC sensitization.

The chain uses TRBV28 and TRBJ2-7; the D is unclear. This TCR came from a female donor in good health. The CDR3 DNA sequence: TGTGCCAGCAGTTCAACGAACATGTATTCCGGACCCTTCATCAACGAGCAGTACTTC. Residues: CASSSTNMYSGPFINEQYF.